This T cell receptor (beta chain) comes out of a study of T cell repertoires in cytomegalovirus infection. As for the study in general: Used in the study were CMV epitopes, some recently identified and HLA-C-restricted, others well-studied and HLA-B-restricted. CMV infection together with matching HLA type was indicated by public TCR beta signatures.

Germline loops: CDR1 MNHNY, CDR2 SVGAGI (reference sequence). This CDR3 contains 15 residues. V shed 2 bases and J 4 bases; nucleotides not matched to a gene: 6. A single record per CDR3 protein comes from TCRdb applying MiXCR to the reads. The profile shows approximately 910,000 distinct CDR3 sequences, around 32% of them singletons. Regarding the study as a whole: Clonotype analysis showed dominance of the ex vivo response by HLA-C-restricted CMV-specific TCR beta clonotypes.

Points on this clonotype: The antigen remains undetermined.

The material was cultured CD8+ T cells from PBMCs, obtained from culture after CMV antigen stimulation. This chain uses TRBV6-6 with TRBJ1-2, with 8 bases lining up with TRBD1. The TCR sequence derives from a human donor in good health (CMV status not recorded). Some clones in this sample may be carry-over from other donors' samples. The CDR3 region is CASSYGTGETYGYTF. The DNA for the CDR3 is TGTGCCAGCAGTTACGGGACAGGCGAGACCTATGGCTACACCTTC.